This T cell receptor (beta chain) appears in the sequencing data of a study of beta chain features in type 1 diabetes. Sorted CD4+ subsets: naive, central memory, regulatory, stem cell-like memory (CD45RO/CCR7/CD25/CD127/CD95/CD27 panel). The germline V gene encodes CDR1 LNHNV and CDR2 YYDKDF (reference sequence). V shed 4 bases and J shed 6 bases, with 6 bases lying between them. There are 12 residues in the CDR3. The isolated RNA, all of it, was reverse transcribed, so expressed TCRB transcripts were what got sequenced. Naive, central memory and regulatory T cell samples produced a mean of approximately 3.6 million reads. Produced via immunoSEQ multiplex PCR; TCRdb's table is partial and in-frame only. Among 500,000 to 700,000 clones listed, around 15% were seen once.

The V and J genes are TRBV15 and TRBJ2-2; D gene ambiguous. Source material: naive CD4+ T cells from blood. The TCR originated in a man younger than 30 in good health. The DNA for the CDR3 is TGTGCCACCAGCATTGCAGCCGGGGAGCTGTTTTTT. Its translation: CATSIAAGELFF.